A single sample gave rise to the 9 T cell receptor beta chains below, sequenced in a study of T cells in Graves' hyperthyroidism and ophthalmopathy. There were TCR beta CDR3 regions amplified from RNA transcripts. The study used the HTBI primer set for a first-round RT-PCR of the TCR CDR3. In TCRdb, the multiplex PCR reads were re-called with MiXCR into one record per CDR3 protein. The table has roughly 700,000 distinct CDR3 sequences, about 18% seen once. The sample comprised blood. The source of these receptors is a middle-aged man with Graves' hyperthyroidism.

V and J are TRBV7-8 and TRBJ1-4, with D hard to call. The ends were cut back, 2 bases at V and 5 bases at J, with 15 bases in the middle. The CDR3 loop spans 16 amino acids. The germline V gene encodes CDR1 SGHVS and CDR2 FQNEAQ. CDR3 amino acids: CASSLSRADPNEKLFF. CDR3 bases: TGTGCCAGCAGCTTAAGTCGGGCGGACCCCAATGAAAAACTGTTTTTT.

This clonotype was seen many times. The CDR3: CSVEVRTGMGYTF. The CDR3 nucleotides are TGCAGCGTTGAAGTACGCACGGGGATGGGCTACACCTTC. The rearrangement uses TRBV29-1 and TRBJ1-2; unclear D gene. The germline V and J ends were trimmed by 1 base and 8 bases, with 14 bases remaining between them. The CDR3 consists of 13 residues. Per the germline V gene, CDR1 is SQVTM and CDR2 is ANQGSEA.

This clonotype was counted many times. V gene TRBV6-1 combines with J gene TRBJ2-7; 11 bases map to TRBD2. The ends lost 8 bases at V and 5 bases at J; junction bases unmatched: 11. CDR3 length: 15 amino acids. Germline V CDR1 and CDR2: MNHNS, SASEGT. CDR3 in DNA: TGTGCCAGCCGGTCCCCCCTAGCGGGAGGCGACGAGCAGTACTTC. Translation: CASRSPLAGGDEQYF.

This clonotype was counted many times. The J gene is TRBJ2-7, the V gene TRBV28; D remains ambiguous. The CDR3 totals 13 residues. Looked up from germline, CDR1 is MDHEN and CDR2 is SYDVKM. The germline V and J ends were trimmed by 2 bases and 4 bases, with 9 bases remaining between them. CDR3 DNA sequence: TGTGCCAGCAGTTTACCCCTAGGATACGAGCAGTACTTC. Translating it yields CASSLPLGYEQYF.

The chain employs TRBV10-1 and TRBJ2-3; D remains unclear. CDR1 WNHNN and CDR2 SYGVQD come from the germline V gene (reference sequence). The CDR3 length is 13 residues. Trimming cost V 4 bases and J 1 base, with 6 bases left between them. CDR3 sequence: CASSGLRTDTQYF. The CDR3 region has the DNA TGCGCCAGCAGTGGACTTCGCACAGATACGCAGTATTTT.

This clonotype showed up just a few times. One end of the junction fails to match germline, which may point to a read error. This chain uses TRBV7-2 with TRBJ2-1; no definite D call. The CDR3 has 16 residues. CDR1 and CDR2 (germline): SGHTA, FQGNSA. CDR3 sequence (DNA): TGTGCCGGCAGCTCGCCACACCTGAGCTCCTACAATGAGCAGTTCTTC. Its translation: CAGSSPHLSSYNEQFF.

This clonotype was detected a few times. This rearrangement joins TRBV20-1 to TRBJ1-2; D might be TRBD1 (6 bases). Germline loops: CDR1 DFQATT, CDR2 SNEGSKA (reference sequence). Trimming pared 2 bases from V and 8 bases from J, leaving 18 bases between. The CDR3 consists of 14 residues. The CDR3 reads CSARRIQGSRGYTF. In DNA, the CDR3 is TGCAGTGCTAGACGTATACAGGGCTCTAGAGGCTACACCTTC.

This clonotype was detected only a few times. The chain links TRBV4-3 to TRBJ2-4; 7 nucleotides agree with TRBD1. Germline V lookup: CDR1 LGHNA, CDR2 YSLEER. The CDR3 runs 16 residues. After removal of 2 bases from V and 9 bases from J, the junction contained 13 bases not matched to a gene. The CDR3 protein is CASSQTEGAWPGIQYF. DNA for the CDR3: TGCGCCAGCAGCCAAACCGAGGGGGCATGGCCGGGCATTCAGTACTTC.

This clonotype has just a few counts. The chain combines TRBV28 with TRBJ1-5, with D possibly matching TRBD1 (5 bases). V was shortened by 6 bases and J by 5 bases, with 17 bases between the two germline ends. Germline V gene data show CDR1 as MDHEN and CDR2 as SYDVKM. The CDR3 has 15 residues. The CDR3 DNA reads as TGTGCCAGCAGCCGGGTGGTGCGAGGGGATCAGCCCCAGCATTTT. Its translation: CASSRVVRGDQPQHF.